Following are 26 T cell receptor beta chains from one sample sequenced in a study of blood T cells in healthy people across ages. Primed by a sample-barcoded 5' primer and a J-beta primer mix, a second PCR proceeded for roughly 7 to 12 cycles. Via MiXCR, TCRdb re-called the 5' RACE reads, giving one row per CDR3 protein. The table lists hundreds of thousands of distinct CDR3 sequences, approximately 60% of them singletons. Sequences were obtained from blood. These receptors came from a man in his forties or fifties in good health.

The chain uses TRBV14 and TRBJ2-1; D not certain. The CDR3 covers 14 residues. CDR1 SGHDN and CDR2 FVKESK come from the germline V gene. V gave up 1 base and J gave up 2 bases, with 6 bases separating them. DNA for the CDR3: TGTGCCAGCAGCCAAGCGGTCGCCTACAATGAGCAGTTCTTC. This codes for CASSQAVAYNEQFF.

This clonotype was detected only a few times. CDR3 protein: CASSQEASGSVDEQFF. The CDR3 DNA follows: TGCGCCAGCAGCCAAGAGGCTAGCGGGAGCGTCGATGAGCAGTTCTTC. The gene calls are TRBV4-1 and TRBJ2-1, with 10 bases aligning to TRBD2. Looked up from germline, CDR1 is MGHRA and CDR2 is YSYEKL. After removal of 0 bases from V and 8 bases from J, the junction contained 7 bases not matched to a gene. CDR3 size: 16 residues.

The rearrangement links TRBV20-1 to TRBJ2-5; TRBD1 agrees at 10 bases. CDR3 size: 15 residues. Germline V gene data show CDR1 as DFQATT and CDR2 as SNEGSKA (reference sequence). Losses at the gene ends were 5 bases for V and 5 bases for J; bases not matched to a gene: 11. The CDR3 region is CSAFKTGGRGETQYF. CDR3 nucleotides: TGCAGTGCTTTTAAGACAGGGGGCCGTGGGGAGACCCAGTACTTC.

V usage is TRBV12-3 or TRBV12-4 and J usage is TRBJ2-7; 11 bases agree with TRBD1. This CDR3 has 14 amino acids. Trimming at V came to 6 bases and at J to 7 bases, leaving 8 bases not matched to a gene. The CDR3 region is CASRRTGGYNEQYF. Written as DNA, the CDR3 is TGTGCCAGCAGAAGGACAGGGGGCTACAATGAGCAGTACTTC.

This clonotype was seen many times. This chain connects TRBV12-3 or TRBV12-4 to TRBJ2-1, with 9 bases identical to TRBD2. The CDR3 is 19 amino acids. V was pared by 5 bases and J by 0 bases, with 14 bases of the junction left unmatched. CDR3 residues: CASSASLAGATFSYNEQFF. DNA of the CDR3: TGTGCCAGCAGTGCCTCGTTAGCGGGGGCCACCTTCTCCTACAATGAGCAGTTCTTC.

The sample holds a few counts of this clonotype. In DNA, the CDR3 is TGTGCCAGCGGCGAGGACCCGGGTACGCAGTATTTT. Its protein product is CASGEDPGTQYF. V gene TRBV27 combines with J gene TRBJ2-3; D is unclear. The CDR3 consists of 12 residues. Trimming took off 8 bases at V and 8 bases at J, with 14 bases between the two ends. Germline V gives CDR1 MNHEY, CDR2 SMNVEV (reference sequence).

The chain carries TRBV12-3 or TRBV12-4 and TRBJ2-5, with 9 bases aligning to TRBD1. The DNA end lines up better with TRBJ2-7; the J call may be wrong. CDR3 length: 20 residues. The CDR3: CASSLSSSPHAGTGYYEQYF. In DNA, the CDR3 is TGTGCCAGCAGTTTATCCTCCAGTCCCCATGCCGGGACAGGGTACTACGAGCAGTACTTC.

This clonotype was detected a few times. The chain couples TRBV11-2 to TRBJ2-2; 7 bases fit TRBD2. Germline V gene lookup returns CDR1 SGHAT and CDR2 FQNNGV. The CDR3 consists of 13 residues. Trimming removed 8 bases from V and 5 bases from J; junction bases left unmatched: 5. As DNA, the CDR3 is TGTGCCAGCGCGGGAGTACGAACCGGGGAGCTGTTTTTT. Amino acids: CASAGVRTGELFF.

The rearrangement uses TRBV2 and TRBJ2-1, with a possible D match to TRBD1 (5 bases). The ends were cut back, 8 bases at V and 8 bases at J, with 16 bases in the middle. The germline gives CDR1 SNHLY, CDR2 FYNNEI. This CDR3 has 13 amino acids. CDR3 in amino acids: CASVQVTDHEQFF. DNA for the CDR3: TGTGCCAGCGTACAGGTGACTGACCATGAGCAGTTCTTC. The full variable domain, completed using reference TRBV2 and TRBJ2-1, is EPEVTQTPSHQVTQMGQEVILRCVPISNHLYFYWYRQILGQKVEFLVSFYNNEISEKSEIFDDQFSVERPDGSNFTLKIRSTKLEDSAMYFCASVQVTDHEQFFGPGTRLTVL.

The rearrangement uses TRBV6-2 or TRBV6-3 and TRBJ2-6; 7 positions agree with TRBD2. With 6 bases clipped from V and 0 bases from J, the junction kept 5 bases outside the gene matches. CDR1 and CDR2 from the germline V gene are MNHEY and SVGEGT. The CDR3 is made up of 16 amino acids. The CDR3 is CASSLGGISGANVLTF. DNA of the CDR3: TGTGCCAGCAGCTTGGGGGGGATCTCTGGGGCCAACGTCCTGACTTTC.

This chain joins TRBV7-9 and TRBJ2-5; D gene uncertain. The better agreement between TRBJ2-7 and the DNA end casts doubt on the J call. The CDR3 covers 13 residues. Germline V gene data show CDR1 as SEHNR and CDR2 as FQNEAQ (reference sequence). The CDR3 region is CASSLALSSEQYF. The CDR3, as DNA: TGTGCCAGCAGCTTAGCGCTCTCATCCGAGCAGTACTTC.

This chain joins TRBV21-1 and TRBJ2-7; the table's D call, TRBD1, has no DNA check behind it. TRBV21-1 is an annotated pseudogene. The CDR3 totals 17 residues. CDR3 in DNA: TGTGCCAGCACCCGACTATTTATACAGGGGTGTTCCTACGAGCAGTACTTC. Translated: CASTRLFIQGCSYEQYF.

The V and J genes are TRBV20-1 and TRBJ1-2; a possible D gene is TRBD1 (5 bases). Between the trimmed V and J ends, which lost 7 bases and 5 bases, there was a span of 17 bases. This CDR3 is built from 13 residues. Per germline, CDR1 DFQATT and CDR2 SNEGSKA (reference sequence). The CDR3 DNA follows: TGCAGTGTTACTTTATCCGGGGGTTATGGCTACACCTTC. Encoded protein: CSVTLSGGYGYTF.

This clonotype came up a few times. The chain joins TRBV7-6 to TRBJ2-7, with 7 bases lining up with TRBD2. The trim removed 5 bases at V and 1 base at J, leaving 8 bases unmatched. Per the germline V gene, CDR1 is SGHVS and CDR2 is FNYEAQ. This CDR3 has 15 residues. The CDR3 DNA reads TGTGCCAGCAGCCCCACTAGCGTTGGGTCCTACGAGCAGTACTTC. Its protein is CASSPTSVGSYEQYF.

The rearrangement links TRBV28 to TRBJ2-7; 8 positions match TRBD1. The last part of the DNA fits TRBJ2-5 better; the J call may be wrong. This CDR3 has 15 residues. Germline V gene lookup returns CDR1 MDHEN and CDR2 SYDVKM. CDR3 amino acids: CASSLSQGVGETQYF. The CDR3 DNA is TGTGCCAGCAGTTTATCACAGGGGGTAGGGGAGACCCAGTACTTC.

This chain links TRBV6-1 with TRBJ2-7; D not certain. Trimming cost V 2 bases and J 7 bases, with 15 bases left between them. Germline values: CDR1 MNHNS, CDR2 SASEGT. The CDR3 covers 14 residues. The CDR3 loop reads CASSERGSLGEQYF. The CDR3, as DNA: TGTGCCAGCAGTGAAAGAGGTAGTTTGGGTGAGCAGTACTTC.

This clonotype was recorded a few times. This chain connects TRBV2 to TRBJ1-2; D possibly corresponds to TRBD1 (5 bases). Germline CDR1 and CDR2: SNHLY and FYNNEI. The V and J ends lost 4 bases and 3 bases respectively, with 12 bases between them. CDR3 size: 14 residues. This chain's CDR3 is CASSVGAGHYGYTF. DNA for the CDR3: TGTGCCAGCAGTGTAGGTGCGGGACACTATGGCTACACCTTC.

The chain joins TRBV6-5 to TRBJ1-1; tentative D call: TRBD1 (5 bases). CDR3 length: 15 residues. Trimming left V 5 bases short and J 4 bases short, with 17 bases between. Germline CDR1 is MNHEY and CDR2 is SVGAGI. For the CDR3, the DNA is TGTGCCAGCAGTGGCCCCACACGGGGGGGCACTGAAGCTTTCTTT. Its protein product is CASSGPTRGGTEAFF.

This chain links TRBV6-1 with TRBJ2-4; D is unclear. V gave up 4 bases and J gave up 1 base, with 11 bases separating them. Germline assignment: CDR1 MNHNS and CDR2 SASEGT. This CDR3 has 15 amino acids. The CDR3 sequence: CASSGGSPAKNIQYF. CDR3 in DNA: TGTGCCAGCAGTGGCGGTTCCCCTGCCAAAAACATTCAGTACTTC.

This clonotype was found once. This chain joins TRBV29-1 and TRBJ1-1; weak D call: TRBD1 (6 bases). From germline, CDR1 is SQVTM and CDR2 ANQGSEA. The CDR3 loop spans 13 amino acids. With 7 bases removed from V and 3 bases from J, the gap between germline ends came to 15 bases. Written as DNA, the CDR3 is TGCAGCGCGGCCTGGACAGACGACACTGAAGCTTTCTTT. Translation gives CSAAWTDDTEAFF.

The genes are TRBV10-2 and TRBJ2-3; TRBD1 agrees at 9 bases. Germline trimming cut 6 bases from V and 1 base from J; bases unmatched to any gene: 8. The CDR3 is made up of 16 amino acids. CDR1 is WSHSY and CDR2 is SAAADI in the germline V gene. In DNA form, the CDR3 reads TGCGCCAGCAGAGGAGGGACAGGGAGCGGCACAGATACGCAGTATTTT. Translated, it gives CASRGGTGSGTDTQYF.

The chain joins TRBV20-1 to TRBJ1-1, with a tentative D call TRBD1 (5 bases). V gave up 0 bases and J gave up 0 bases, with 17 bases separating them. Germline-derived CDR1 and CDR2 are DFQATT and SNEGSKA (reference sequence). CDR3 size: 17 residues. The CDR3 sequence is CSARDLSSTALNTEAFF. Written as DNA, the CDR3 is TGCAGTGCTAGAGATCTCTCTTCGACAGCTCTGAACACTGAAGCTTTCTTT.

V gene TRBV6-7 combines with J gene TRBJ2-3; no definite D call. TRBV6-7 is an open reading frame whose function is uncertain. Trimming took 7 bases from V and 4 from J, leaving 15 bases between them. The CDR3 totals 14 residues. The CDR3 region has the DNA TGTGCCAGCATGAACCACTGCCTCCCAGATACGCAGTATTTT. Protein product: CASMNHCLPDTQYF.

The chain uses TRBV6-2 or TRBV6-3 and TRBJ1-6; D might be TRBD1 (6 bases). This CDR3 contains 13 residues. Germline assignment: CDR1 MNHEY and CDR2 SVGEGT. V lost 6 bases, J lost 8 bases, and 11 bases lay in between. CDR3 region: CASREGDHSPLHF. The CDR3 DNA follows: TGTGCCAGCAGAGAGGGGGATCATTCACCCCTCCACTTT.

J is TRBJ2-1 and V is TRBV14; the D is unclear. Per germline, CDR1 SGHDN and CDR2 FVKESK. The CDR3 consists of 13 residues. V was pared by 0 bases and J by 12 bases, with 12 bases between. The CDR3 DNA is TGTGCCAGCAGCCAAGACAGACAAGGTTCGCAGTTCTTC. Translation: CASSQDRQGSQFF.

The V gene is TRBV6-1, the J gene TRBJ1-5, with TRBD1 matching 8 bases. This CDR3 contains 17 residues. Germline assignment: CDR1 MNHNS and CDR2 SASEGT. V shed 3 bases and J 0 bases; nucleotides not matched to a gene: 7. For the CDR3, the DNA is TGTGCCAGCAGTGACCGGGACAGGCTCTATAGCAATCAGCCCCAGCATTTT. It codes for CASSDRDRLYSNQPQHF.